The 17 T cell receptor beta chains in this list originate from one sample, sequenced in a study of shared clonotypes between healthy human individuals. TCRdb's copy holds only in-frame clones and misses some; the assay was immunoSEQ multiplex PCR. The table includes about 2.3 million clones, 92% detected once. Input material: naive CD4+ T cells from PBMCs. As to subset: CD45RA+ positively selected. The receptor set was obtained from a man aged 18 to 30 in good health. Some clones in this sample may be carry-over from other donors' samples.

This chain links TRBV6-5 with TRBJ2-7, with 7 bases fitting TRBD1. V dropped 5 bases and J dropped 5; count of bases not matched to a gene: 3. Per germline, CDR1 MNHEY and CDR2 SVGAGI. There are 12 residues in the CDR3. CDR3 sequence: CASSATGDEQYF. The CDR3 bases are TGTGCCAGCAGTGCCACAGGGGACGAGCAGTACTTC.

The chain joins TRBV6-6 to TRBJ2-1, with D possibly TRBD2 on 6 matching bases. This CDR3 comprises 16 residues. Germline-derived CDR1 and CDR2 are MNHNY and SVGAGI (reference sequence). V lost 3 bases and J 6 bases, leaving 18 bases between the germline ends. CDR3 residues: CASSYGRRDSTNEQFF. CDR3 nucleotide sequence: TGTGCCAGCAGTTATGGTAGGCGGGACTCTACCAATGAGCAGTTCTTC.

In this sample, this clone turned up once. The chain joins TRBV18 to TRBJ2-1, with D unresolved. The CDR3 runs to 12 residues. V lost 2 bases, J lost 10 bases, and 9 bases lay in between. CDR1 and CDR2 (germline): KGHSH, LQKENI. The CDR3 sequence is CASSPVVGEQFF. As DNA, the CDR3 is TGTGCCAGCTCACCAGTGGTTGGGGAGCAGTTCTTC.

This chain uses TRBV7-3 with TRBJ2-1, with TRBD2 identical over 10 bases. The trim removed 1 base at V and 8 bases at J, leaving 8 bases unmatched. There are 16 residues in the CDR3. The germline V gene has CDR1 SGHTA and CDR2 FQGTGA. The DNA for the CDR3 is TGTGCCAGCAGCTTAAGTGGGCTAGCGGGAGCGGATGAGCAGTTCTTC. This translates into CASSLSGLAGADEQFF.

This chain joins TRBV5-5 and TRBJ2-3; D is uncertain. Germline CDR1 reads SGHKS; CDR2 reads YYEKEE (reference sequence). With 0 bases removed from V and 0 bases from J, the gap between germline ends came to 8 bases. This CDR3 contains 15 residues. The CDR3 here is CASSLAVGSTDTQYF. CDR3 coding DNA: TGTGCCAGCAGCTTGGCCGTGGGCAGCACAGATACGCAGTATTTT. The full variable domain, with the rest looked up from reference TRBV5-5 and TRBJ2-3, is DAGVTQSPTHLIKTRGQQVTLRCSPISGHKSVSWYQQVLGQGPQFIFQYYEKEERGRGNFPDRFSARQFPNYSSELNVNALLLGDSALYLCASSLAVGSTDTQYFGPGTRLTVL.

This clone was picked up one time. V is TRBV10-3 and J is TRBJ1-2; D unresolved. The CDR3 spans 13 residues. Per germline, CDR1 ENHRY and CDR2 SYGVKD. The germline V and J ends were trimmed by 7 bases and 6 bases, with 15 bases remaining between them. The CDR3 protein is CAINPGPRDGYTF. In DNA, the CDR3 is TGTGCCATCAATCCAGGACCTCGGGATGGCTACACCTTC.

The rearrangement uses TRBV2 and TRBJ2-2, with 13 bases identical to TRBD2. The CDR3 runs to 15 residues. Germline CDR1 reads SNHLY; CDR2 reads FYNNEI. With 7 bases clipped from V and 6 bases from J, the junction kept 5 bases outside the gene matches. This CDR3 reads CASNGLAGAPGELFF. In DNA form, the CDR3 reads TGTGCCAGCAATGGACTAGCGGGAGCTCCCGGGGAGCTGTTTTTT.

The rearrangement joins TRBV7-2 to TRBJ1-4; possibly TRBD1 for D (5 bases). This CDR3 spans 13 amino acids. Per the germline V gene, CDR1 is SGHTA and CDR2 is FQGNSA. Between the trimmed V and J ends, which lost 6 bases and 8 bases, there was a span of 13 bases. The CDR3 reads CASRGGEGEKLFF. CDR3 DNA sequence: TGTGCCAGCAGGGGTGGGGAGGGGGAAAAACTGTTTTTT. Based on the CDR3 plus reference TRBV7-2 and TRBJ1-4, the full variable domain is GAGVSQSPSNKVTEKGKDVELRCDPISGHTALYWYRQSLGQGLEFLIYFQGNSAPDKSGLPSDRFSAERTGGSVSTLTIQRTQQEDSAVYLCASRGGEGEKLFFGSGTQLSVL.

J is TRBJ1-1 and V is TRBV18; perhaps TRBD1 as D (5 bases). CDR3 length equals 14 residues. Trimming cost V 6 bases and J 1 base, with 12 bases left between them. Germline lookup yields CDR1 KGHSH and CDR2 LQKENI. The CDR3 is CASSRDLGNTEAFF. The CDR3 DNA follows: TGTGCCAGCTCCCGGGACCTTGGGAACACTGAAGCTTTCTTT.

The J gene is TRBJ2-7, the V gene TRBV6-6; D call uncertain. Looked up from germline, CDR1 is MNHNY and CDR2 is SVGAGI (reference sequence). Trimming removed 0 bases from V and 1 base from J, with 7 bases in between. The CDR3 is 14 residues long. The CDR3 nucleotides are TGTGCCAGCAGTTACTCGGACCGGTCCTACGAGCAGTACTTC. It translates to CASSYSDRSYEQYF.

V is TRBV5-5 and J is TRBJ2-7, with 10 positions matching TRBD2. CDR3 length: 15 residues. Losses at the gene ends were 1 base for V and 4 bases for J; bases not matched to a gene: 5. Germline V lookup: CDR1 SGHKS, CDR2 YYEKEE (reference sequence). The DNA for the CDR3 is TGTGCCAGCAGCTTGCAACTAGCGGGAATATACGAGCAGTACTTC. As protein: CASSLQLAGIYEQYF.

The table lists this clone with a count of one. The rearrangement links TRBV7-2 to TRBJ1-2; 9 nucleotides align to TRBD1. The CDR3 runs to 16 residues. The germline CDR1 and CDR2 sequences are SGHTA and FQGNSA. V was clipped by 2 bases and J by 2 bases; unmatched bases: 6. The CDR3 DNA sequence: TGTGCCAGCAGCTTAACGTCCGGGACAGGGAACTATGGCTACACCTTC. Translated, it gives CASSLTSGTGNYGYTF.

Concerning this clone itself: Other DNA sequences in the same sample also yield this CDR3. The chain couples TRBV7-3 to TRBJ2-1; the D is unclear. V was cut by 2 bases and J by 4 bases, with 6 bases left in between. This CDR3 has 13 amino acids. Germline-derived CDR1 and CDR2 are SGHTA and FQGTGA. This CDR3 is CASSLLGYNEQFF. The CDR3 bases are TGTGCCAGCAGCTTACTCGGTTACAATGAGCAGTTCTTC.

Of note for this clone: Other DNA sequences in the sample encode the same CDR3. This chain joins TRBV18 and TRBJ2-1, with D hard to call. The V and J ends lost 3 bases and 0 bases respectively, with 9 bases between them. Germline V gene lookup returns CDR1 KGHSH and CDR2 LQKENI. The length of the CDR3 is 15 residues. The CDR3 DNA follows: TGTGCCAGCTCACCGGTGGCCGGCTCCTACAATGAGCAGTTCTTC. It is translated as CASSPVAGSYNEQFF.

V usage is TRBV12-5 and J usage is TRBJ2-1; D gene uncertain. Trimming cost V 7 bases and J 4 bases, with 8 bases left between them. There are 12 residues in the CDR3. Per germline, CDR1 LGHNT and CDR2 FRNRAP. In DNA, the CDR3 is TGTGCTAGTGCCCTGCAATACAATGAGCAGTTCTTC. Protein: CASALQYNEQFF.

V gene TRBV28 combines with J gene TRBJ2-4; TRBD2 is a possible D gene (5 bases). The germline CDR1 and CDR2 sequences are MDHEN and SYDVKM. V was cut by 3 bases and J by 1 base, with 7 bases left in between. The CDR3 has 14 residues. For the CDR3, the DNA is TGTGCCAGCAGTTTCGGAGGTGCCAAAAACATTCAGTACTTC. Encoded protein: CASSFGGAKNIQYF.

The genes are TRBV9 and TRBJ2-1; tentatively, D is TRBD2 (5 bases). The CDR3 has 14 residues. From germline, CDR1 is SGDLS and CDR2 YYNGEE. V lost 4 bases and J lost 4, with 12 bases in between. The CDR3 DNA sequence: TGTGCCAGCAGCCCCCACCAGCGGTACAATGAGCAGTTCTTC. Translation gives CASSPHQRYNEQFF.